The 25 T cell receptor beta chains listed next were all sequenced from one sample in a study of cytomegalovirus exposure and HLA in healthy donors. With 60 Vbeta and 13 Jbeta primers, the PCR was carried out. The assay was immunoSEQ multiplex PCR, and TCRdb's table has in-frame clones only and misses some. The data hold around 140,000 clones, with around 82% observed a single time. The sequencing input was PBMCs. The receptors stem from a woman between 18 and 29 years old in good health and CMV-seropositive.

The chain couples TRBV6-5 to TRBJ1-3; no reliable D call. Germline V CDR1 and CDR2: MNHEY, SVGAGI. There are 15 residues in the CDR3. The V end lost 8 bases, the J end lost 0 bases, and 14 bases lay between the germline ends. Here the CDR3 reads CASRVSGLSGNTIYF. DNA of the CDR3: TGTGCCAGCCGCGTTAGCGGTCTCTCTGGAAACACCATATATTTT.

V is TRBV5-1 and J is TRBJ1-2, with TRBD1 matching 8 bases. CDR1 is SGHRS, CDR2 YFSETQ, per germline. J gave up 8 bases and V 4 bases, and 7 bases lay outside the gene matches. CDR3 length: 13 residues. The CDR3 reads CASSPTGVEGYTF. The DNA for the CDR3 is TGCGCCAGCAGCCCGACAGGGGTGGAGGGCTACACCTTC.

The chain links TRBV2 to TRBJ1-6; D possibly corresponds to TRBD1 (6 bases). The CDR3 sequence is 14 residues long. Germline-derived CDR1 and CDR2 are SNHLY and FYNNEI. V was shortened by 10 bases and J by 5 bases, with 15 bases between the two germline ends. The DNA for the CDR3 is TGTGCCACCCAGAACCACAGGGATAATTCACCCCTCCACTTT. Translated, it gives CATQNHRDNSPLHF.

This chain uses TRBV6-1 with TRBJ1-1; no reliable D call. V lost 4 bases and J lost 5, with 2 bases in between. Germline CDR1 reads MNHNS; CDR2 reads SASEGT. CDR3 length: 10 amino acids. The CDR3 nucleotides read TGTGCCAGCAGTGTAACTGAAGCTTTCTTT. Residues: CASSVTEAFF.

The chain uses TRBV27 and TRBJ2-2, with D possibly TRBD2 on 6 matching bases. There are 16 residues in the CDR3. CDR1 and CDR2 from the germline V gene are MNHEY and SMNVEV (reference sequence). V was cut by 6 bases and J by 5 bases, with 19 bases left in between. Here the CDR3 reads CASSLSGRGTTGELFF. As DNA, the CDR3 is TGTGCCAGCAGCCTATCTGGGCGGGGAACGACCGGGGAGCTGTTTTTT.

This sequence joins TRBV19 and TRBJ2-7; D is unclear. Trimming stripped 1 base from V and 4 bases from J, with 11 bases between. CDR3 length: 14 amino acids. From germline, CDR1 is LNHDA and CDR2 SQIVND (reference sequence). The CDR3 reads CASSIGPGRYEQYF. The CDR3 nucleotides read TGTGCCAGTAGTATAGGTCCAGGCCGATACGAGCAGTACTTC.

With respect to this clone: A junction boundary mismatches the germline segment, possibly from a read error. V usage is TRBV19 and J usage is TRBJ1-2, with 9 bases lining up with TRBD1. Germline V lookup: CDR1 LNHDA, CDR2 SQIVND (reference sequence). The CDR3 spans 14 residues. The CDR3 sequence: CASKITGGYYGYAF. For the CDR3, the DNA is TGTGCCAGTAAGATAACAGGGGGCTACTATGGCTACGCCTTC.

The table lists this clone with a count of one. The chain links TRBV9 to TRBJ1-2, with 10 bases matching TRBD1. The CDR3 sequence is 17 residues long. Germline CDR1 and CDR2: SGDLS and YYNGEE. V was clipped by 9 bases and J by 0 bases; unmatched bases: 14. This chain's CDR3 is CATHNGQGDRANYGYTF. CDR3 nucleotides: TGTGCCACCCACAATGGACAGGGGGATAGAGCTAACTATGGCTACACCTTC.

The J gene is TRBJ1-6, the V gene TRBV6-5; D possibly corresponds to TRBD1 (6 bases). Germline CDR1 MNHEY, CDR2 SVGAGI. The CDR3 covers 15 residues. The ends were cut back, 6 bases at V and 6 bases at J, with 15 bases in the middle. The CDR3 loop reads CASRRNRESNSPLHF. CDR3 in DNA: TGTGCCAGCAGACGAAACAGGGAGAGTAATTCACCCCTCCACTTT.

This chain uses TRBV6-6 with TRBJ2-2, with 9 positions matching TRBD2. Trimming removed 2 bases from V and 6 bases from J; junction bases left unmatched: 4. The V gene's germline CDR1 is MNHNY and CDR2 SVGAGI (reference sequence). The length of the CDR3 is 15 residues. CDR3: CASSYGGGAPGELFF. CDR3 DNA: TGTGCCAGCAGTTACGGCGGGGGGGCACCCGGGGAGCTGTTTTTT.

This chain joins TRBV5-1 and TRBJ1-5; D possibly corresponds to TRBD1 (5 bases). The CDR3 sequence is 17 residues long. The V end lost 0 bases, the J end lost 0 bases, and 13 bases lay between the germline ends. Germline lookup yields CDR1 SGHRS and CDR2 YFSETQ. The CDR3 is CASSLDPTGVSNQPQHF. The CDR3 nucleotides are TGCGCCAGCAGCTTGGATCCCACAGGCGTTAGCAATCAGCCCCAGCATTTT.

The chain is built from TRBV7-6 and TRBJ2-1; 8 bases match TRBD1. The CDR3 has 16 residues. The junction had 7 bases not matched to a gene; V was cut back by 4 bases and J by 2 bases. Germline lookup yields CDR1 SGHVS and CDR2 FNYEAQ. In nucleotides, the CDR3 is TGTGCCAGCAGCTCCGGTCTCAGGGGGCCCTACAATGAGCAGTTCTTC. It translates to CASSSGLRGPYNEQFF.

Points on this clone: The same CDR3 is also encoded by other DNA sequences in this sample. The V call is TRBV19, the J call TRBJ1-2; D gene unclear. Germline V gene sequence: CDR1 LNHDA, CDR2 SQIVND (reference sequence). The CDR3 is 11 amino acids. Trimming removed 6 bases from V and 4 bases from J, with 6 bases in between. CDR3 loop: CASSTFYGYTF. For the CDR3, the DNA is TGTGCCAGTAGCACTTTCTATGGCTACACCTTC.

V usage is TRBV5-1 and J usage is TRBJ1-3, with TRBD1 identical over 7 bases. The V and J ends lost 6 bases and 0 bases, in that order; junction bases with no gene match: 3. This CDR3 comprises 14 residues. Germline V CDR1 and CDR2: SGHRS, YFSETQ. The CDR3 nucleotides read TGCGCCAGCAAGGCAGGGGGCTCTGGAAACACCATATATTTT. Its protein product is CASKAGGSGNTIYF.

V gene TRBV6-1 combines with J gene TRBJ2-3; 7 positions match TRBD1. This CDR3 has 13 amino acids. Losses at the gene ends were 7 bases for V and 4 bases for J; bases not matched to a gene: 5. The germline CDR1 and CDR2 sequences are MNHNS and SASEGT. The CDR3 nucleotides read TGTGCCAGCAACCGACAGGGCCCAGATACGCAGTATTTT. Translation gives CASNRQGPDTQYF.

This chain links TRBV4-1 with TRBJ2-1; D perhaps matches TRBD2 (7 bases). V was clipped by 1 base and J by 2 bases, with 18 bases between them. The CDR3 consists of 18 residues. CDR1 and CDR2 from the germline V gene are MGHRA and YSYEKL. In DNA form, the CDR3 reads TGCGCCAGCAGCCAAGTGGGGGAGACGGGGGGCGCCTACAATGAGCAGTTCTTC. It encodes CASSQVGETGGAYNEQFF.

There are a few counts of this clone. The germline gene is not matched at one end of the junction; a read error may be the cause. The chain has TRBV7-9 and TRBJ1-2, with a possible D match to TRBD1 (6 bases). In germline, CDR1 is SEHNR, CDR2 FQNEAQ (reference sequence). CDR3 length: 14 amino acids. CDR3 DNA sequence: TGTGCCAGCAGCCTAGCGAACAGGGAGAATGGCTACACCTTC. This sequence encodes CASSLANRENGYTF.

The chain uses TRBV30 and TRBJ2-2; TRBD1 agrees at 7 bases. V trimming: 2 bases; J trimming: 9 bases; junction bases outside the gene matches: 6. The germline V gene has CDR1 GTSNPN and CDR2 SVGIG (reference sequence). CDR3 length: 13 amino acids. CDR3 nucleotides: TGTGCCTGGAGTTACACGACAGGGCGGGAGCTGTTTTTT. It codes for CAWSYTTGRELFF.

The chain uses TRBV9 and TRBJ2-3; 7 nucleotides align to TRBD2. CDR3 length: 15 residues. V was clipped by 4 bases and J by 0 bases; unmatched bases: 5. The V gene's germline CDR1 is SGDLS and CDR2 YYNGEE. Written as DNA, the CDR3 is TGTGCCAGCAGCCCAGCGGGGCGCAGCACAGATACGCAGTATTTT. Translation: CASSPAGRSTDTQYF.

The CDR3 spells CASGPYGYTF. In nucleotides, the CDR3 is TGTGCCAGCGGGCCCTATGGCTACACCTTC. This rearrangement joins TRBV28 to TRBJ1-2, with unresolved D. The CDR3 extends over 10 amino acids. Per germline, CDR1 MDHEN and CDR2 SYDVKM. V was clipped by 8 bases and J by 4 bases, with 5 bases between them.

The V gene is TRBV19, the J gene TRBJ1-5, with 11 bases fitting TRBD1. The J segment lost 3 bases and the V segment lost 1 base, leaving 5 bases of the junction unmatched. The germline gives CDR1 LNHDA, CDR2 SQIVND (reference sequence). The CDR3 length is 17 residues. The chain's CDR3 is CASSIGDRGRPNQPQHF. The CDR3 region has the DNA TGTGCCAGTAGTATAGGGGACAGGGGGAGACCCAATCAGCCCCAGCATTTT. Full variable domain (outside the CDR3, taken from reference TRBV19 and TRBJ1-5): DGGITQSPKYLFRKEGQNVTLSCEQNLNHDAMYWYRQDPGQGLRLIYYSQIVNDFQKGDIAEGYSVSREKKESFPLTVTSAQKNPTAFYLCASSIGDRGRPNQPQHFGDGTRLSIL.

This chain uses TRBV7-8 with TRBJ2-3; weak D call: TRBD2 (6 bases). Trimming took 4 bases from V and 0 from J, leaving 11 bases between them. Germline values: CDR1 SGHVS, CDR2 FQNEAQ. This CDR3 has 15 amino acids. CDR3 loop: CASSWGVASTDTQYF. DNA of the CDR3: TGTGCCAGCAGCTGGGGGGTCGCTAGCACAGATACGCAGTATTTT.

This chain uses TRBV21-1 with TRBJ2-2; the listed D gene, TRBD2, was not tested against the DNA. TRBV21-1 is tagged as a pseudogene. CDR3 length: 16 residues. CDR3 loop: CASSSTWGENTGELFF. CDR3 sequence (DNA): TGTGCCAGCAGCTCAACGTGGGGAGAAAACACCGGGGAGCTGTTTTTT.

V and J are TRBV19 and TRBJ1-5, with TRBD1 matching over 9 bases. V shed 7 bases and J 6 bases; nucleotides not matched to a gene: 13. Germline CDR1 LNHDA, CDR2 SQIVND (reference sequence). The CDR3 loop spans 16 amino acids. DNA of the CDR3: TGTGCCAGTACCATATCGACAGGGGGAAGGGGTCAGCCCCAGCATTTT. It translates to CASTISTGGRGQPQHF. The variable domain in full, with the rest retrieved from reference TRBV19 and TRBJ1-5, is DGGITQSPKYLFRKEGQNVTLSCEQNLNHDAMYWYRQDPGQGLRLIYYSQIVNDFQKGDIAEGYSVSREKKESFPLTVTSAQKNPTAFYLCASTISTGGRGQPQHFGDGTRLSIL.

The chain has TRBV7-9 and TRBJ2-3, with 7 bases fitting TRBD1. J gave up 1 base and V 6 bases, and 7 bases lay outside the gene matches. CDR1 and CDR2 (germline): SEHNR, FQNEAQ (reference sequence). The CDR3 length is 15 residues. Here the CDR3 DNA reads TGTGCCAGCAGTACTACAGGGGTGGGCACAGATACGCAGTATTTT. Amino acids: CASSTTGVGTDTQYF.